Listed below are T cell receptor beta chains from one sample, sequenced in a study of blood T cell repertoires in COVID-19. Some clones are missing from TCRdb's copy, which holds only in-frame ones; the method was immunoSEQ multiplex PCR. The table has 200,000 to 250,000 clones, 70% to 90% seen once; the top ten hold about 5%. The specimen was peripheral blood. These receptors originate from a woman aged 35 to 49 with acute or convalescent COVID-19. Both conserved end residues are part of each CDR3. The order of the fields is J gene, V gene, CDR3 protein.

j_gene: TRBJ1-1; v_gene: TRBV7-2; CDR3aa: CASRKLGDRGAEAFF
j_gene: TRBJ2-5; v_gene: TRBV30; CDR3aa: CAWSLSPGGRGTQYF
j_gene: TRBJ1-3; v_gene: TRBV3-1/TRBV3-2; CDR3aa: CASSQRVVLGNTIYF
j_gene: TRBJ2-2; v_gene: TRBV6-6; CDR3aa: CASSYSTGANTGELFF
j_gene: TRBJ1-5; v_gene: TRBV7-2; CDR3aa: CASSLGGGDQPQHF
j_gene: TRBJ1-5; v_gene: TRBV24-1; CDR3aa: CATSDPGQGAGQPQHF
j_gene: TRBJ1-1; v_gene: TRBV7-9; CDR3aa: CASSFVGVRSTEAFF
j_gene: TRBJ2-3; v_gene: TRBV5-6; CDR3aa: CASSLGTGDTDTQYF
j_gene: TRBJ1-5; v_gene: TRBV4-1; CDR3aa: CASSQEDEGQPQHF
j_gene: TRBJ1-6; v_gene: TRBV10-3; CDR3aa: CAISPGTGNNSPLHF
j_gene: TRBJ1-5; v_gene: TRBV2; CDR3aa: CASSEVGRGSNQPQHF
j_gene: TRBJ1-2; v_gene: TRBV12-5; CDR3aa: CASGLVPPILRAGYTF
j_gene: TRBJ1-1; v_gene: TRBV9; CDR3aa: CASSLSWGLNTEAFF
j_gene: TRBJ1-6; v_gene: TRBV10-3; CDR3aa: CAISEHASSYNSPLHF
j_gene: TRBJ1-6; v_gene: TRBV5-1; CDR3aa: CASSSDSYNSPLHF
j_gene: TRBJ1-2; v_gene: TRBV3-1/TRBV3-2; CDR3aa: CASRNRDTERGYTF
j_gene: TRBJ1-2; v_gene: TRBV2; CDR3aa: CASSEATGGVAGYTF
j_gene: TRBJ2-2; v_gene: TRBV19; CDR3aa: CASRGGYTGELFF
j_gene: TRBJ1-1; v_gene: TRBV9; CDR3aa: CASSVTQQGTEAFF
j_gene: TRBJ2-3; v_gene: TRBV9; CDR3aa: CASSVGQGAWTDTQYF
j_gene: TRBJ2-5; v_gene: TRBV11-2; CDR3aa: CASRGGSGVETQYF
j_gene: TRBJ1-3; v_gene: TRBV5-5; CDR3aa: CASSLGQGANTIYF
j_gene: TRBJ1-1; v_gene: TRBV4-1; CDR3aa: CASSQEGSGTSLSGTEAFF
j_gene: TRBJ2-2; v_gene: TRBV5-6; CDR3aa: CASSLPDRGRFGELFF
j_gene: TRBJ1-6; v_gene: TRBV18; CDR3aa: CASSLSRTGGGTSSYNSPLHF
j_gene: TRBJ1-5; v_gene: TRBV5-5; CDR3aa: CASSLAGAGGVVGNQPQHF
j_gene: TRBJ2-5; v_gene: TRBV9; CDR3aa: CASSAEGGWETQYF
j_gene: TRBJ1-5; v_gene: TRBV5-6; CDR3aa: CASSLGANQPQHF
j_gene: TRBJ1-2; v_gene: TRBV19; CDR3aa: CASSADRSYSLNYGYTF
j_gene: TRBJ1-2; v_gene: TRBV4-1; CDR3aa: CASSQDIRDSYGYTF
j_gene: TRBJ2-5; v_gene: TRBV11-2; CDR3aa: CASSRGTGPQETQYF
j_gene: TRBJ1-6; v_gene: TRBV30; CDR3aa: CAWSPGTGTHSPLHF
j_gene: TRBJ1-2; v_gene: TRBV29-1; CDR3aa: CSARQGFVKGGYTF
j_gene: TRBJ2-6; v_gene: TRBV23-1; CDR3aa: CASSQQLEGANVLTF
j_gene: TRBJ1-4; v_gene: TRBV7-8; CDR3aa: CASSLHRDVANEKLFF
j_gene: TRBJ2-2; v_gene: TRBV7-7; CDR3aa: CASSFSNTGELFF
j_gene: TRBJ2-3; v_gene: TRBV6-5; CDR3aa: CASRVPGVVEYF
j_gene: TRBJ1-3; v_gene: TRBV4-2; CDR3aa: CASSQDPRAGNTIYF
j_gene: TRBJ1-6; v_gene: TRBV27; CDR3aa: CASSLSQGAQSPLHF
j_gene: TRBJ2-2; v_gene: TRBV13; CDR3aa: CASSANRVLNTGELFF
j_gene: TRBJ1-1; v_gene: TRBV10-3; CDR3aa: CALRDRANTEAFF
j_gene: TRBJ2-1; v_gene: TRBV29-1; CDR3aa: CSVELPGGSSYNEQFF
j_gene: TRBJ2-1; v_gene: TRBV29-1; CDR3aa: CSVGRKNEQFF
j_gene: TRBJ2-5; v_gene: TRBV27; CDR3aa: CASKTMAGGSQETQYF
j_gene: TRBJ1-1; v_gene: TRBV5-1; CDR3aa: CASSSWMTAGTEAFF
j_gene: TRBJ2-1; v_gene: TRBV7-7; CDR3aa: CASSLISGGYNEQFF
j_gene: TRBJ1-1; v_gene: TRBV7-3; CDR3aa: CASSSGGWVTEAFF
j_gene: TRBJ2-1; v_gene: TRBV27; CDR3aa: CASLMIGGRYNEQFF
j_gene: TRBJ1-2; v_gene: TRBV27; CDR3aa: CASRGQGLDYGYTF
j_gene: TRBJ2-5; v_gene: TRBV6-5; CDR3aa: CASSPLSGRRETQYF
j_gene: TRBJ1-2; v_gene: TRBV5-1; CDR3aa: CASRPDSSYGYTF
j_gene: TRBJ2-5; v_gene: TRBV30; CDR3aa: CAWSGDRVKETQYF
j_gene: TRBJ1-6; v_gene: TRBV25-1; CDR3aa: CASSDPRGVGPLHF